This passage covers 22 T cell receptor beta chains from one sample sequenced in a study of T cell responses to AZD1222 COVID-19 vaccine. Produced via immunoSEQ multiplex PCR; TCRdb's table is partial and in-frame only. The data hold roughly 70,000 clones, with about four fifths observed a single time. The sample here was peripheral blood, taken on day 0 of MenACWY control vaccination. These receptors were taken from an adult in good health.

About this clone: Relative to the germline gene, one junction end is altered; a read error may explain this. This rearrangement joins TRBV18 to TRBJ1-1, with D maybe TRBD1 (5 bases). CDR1 KGHSH and CDR2 LQKENI come from the germline V gene. The CDR3 has 12 residues. The chain's CDR3 is CASSTGPEIIGF. The CDR3 DNA follows: TGTGCCAGCTCTACAGGTCCAGAGATAATTGGCTTT.

The V call is TRBV30, the J call TRBJ1-6, with TRBD1 identical over 9 bases. The CDR3 spans 15 residues. Losses at the gene ends were 3 bases for V and 4 bases for J; bases not matched to a gene: 4. Germline CDR1 is GTSNPN and CDR2 is SVGIG (reference sequence). In DNA form, the CDR3 reads TGTGCCTGGAGGGGACAGGGACAATATAATTCACCCCTCCACTTT. Translated, it gives CAWRGQGQYNSPLHF.

A few counts support this clone. The genes are TRBV6-2 or TRBV6-3 and TRBJ2-7, with TRBD1 matching 9 bases. J gave up 7 bases and V 5 bases, and 12 bases lay outside the gene matches. Germline V CDR1 and CDR2: MNHEY, SVGEGT. This CDR3 spans 15 amino acids. The CDR3 nucleotides are TGTGCCAGCAGTAATAAAGACAGGGGGAAAGGAGAGCAGTACTTC. It is translated as CASSNKDRGKGEQYF.

The chain is built from TRBV7-8 and TRBJ2-7; the D gene could be TRBD1 or TRBD2 (5 bases each). Germline values: CDR1 SGHVS, CDR2 FQNEAQ. The CDR3 has 15 residues. Between the trimmed V and J ends, which lost 1 base and 5 bases, there was a span of 15 bases. The CDR3 nucleotides read TGTGCCAGCAGCTTAGGGGGCCCGGGACGTGACGAGCAGTACTTC. It codes for CASSLGGPGRDEQYF.

The gene calls are TRBV24-1 and TRBJ1-6; D gene ambiguous. V was pared by 12 bases and J by 6 bases, with 17 bases between. CDR1 is KGHDR, CDR2 SFDVKD, per germline. The CDR3 extends over 14 amino acids. CDR3 nucleotides: TGTGCCCCCGGTTACCCATCCCCTAATTCACCCCTCCACTTT. This sequence encodes CAPGYPSPNSPLHF.

The chain has TRBV9 and TRBJ2-7; 10 nucleotides agree with TRBD1. The CDR3 runs to 17 residues. The V gene end was trimmed by 3 bases and the J gene end by 2 bases; junction bases not matched to a gene: 11. In germline, CDR1 is SGDLS, CDR2 YYNGEE. CDR3 sequence (DNA): TGTGCCAGCAGCGCTGAAAGACCCGGGACAGGGGCCTACGAGCAGTACTTC. It specifies CASSAERPGTGAYEQYF. Based on the CDR3 plus reference TRBV9 and TRBJ2-7, the full variable domain is DSGVTQTPKHLITATGQRVTLRCSPRSGDLSVYWYQQSLDQGLQFLIQYYNGEERAKGNILERFSAQQFPDLHSELNLSSLELGDSALYFCASSAERPGTGAYEQYFGPGTRLTVT.

This chain uses TRBV5-6 with TRBJ1-1, with no clear D. The length of the CDR3 is 12 residues. Germline loops: CDR1 SGHDT, CDR2 YYEEEE. V was shortened by 1 base and J by 6 bases, with 7 bases between the two germline ends. The CDR3 nucleotides read TGTGCCAGCAGCTTGCAATGGGCTGAAGCTTTCTTT. It encodes CASSLQWAEAFF.

This clone has only a few counts. The rearrangement uses TRBV11-2 and TRBJ2-7, with TRBD1 matching 9 bases. This CDR3 has 15 residues. Germline values: CDR1 SGHAT, CDR2 FQNNGV. Trimming took 4 bases from V and 6 from J; bases not matched to a gene: 10. In nucleotides, the CDR3 is TGTGCCAGCAGCTCCCCAGGGACAGGGCTCGTCGAGCAGTACTTC. Translating gives CASSSPGTGLVEQYF.

This clone came up a few times. The chain combines TRBV5-6 with TRBJ2-7, with D maybe TRBD1 (5 bases). The CDR3 consists of 12 residues. The V gene lost 4 bases and the J gene lost 4 bases, with 9 bases spanning the gap. The germline V gene has CDR1 SGHDT and CDR2 YYEEEE. CDR3: CASSRTGYEQYF. DNA for the CDR3: TGTGCCAGCAGCCGCACAGGTTACGAGCAGTACTTC.

The chain employs TRBV5-8 and TRBJ1-4, with D perhaps TRBD1 (5 bases). CDR3 size: 14 residues. Between the trimmed V and J ends, which lost 5 bases and 3 bases, there was a span of 11 bases. CDR1 and CDR2 from the germline V gene are SGHTS and YDEGEE. CDR3 amino acids: CASSRGRANEKLFF. In DNA form, the CDR3 reads TGTGCCAGCAGTAGGGGAAGGGCTAATGAAAAACTGTTTTTT.

The J gene is TRBJ1-6, the V gene TRBV28, with a tentative D call TRBD1 (5 bases). This CDR3 has 12 amino acids. Trimming pared 10 bases from V and 7 bases from J, leaving 11 bases between. Germline V CDR1 and CDR2: MDHEN, SYDVKM. The CDR3 protein is CATSGPNSPLHF. As DNA, the CDR3 is TGTGCCACCTCGGGACCCAATTCACCCCTCCACTTT.

V gene TRBV6-2 or TRBV6-3 combines with J gene TRBJ2-3; 7 nucleotides line up with TRBD2. The V gene end was trimmed by 2 bases and the J gene end by 5 bases; junction bases not matched to a gene: 7. The CDR3 loop spans 15 amino acids. Germline CDR1 MNHEY, CDR2 SVGEGT. Written as DNA, the CDR3 is TGTGCCAGCAGTTACCCGGGAGGTCATGGAGATACGCAGTATTTT. Translation gives CASSYPGGHGDTQYF.

J is TRBJ2-1 and V is TRBV5-6; no definite D call. The CDR3 sequence is 16 residues long. V lost 0 bases, J lost 6 bases, and 16 bases lay in between. In germline, CDR1 is SGHDT, CDR2 YYEEEE. The chain's CDR3 is CASSLAPGPESNEQFF. The CDR3, as DNA: TGTGCCAGCAGCTTGGCCCCGGGCCCTGAGTCCAATGAGCAGTTCTTC.

This clone is a singleton in its sample. The chain carries TRBV6-1 and TRBJ1-1; D is possibly TRBD1 (5 bases). Germline CDR1 and CDR2: MNHNS and SASEGT. The CDR3 extends over 15 amino acids. V was cut by 3 bases and J by 5 bases, with 16 bases left in between. For the CDR3, the DNA is TGTGCCAGCAGTGAGATGTTTAGGGGATCGACTGAAGCTTTCTTT. Residues: CASSEMFRGSTEAFF.

The CDR3 DNA reads as TGCAGCGTGGGGACTAGCTTCGTCCCAGATACGCAGTATTTT. Its protein product is CSVGTSFVPDTQYF. This chain links TRBV29-1 with TRBJ2-3, with TRBD2 matching over 9 bases. Germline V gene sequence: CDR1 SQVTM, CDR2 ANQGSEA. V was clipped by 6 bases and J by 4 bases; unmatched bases: 8. This CDR3 is 14 amino acids long.

In this sample, this clone turned up a few times. Here the CDR3 reads CARSLVREGIYGYTF. In DNA, the CDR3 is TGTGCCAGAAGCTTGGTTCGGGAGGGGATCTATGGCTACACCTTC. The rearrangement links TRBV5-3 to TRBJ1-2, with D possibly TRBD1 on 5 matching bases. TRBV5-3 is given ORF status, its function remaining uncertain. The CDR3 loop spans 15 amino acids. V lost 0 bases and J lost 4, with 13 bases in between.

The chain has TRBV3-1 (or the pseudogene TRBV3-2) and TRBJ2-1; 9 nucleotides align to TRBD1. From germline, CDR1 is LGHDT and CDR2 YNNKEL (reference sequence). The trim removed 6 bases at V and 9 bases at J, leaving 15 bases unmatched. The CDR3 is made up of 16 amino acids. DNA of the CDR3: TGTGCCAGCAGTCTCCGGGACAGGGTACGAAAGGGTGAGCAGTTCTTC. Residues: CASSLRDRVRKGEQFF.

The V and J genes are TRBV4-3 and TRBJ1-5; D gene uncertain. This CDR3 is built from 14 residues. V was cut by 1 base and J by 7 bases, with 11 bases left in between. Germline CDR1 and CDR2: LGHNA and YSLEER. The CDR3 region is CASSQVPGQQPQHF. DNA of the CDR3: TGCGCCAGCAGCCAAGTTCCCGGGCAGCAGCCCCAGCATTTT.

The chain combines TRBV18 with TRBJ1-2; D gene unclear. The CDR3 is made up of 14 amino acids. Deletions cut 1 base from V and 0 bases from J, with 6 bases between. CDR1 KGHSH and CDR2 LQKENI come from the germline V gene. CDR3 nucleotides: TGTGCCAGCTCACCACTAGGGACTAACTATGGCTACACCTTC. Protein: CASSPLGTNYGYTF. Together with reference TRBV18 and TRBJ1-2, the CDR3 gives the full variable domain: NAGVMQNPRHLVRRRGQEARLRCSPMKGHSHVYWYRQLPEEGLKFMVYLQKENIIDESGMPKERFSAEFPKEGPSILRIQQVVRGDSAAYFCASSPLGTNYGYTFGSGTRLTVV.

This clone was detected only a few times. The rearrangement links TRBV18 to TRBJ1-2; 9 bases align to TRBD1. Germline values: CDR1 KGHSH, CDR2 LQKENI. This CDR3 contains 15 residues. V dropped 6 bases and J dropped 2; count of bases not matched to a gene: 7. The CDR3 nucleotides are TGTGCCAGCTCGCCCGGACAGGGGCGAAACTATGGCTACACCTTC. Its translation: CASSPGQGRNYGYTF. Filled out from reference TRBV18 and TRBJ1-2, the complete variable domain reads NAGVMQNPRHLVRRRGQEARLRCSPMKGHSHVYWYRQLPEEGLKFMVYLQKENIIDESGMPKERFSAEFPKEGPSILRIQQVVRGDSAAYFCASSPGQGRNYGYTFGSGTRLTVV.

The chain carries TRBV28 and TRBJ2-2; the D is unclear. Germline values: CDR1 MDHEN, CDR2 SYDVKM. Trimming removed 5 bases from V and 5 bases from J, with 6 bases in between. This CDR3 has 12 amino acids. CDR3 in DNA: TGTGCCAGCAGTCCCACTACCGGGGAGCTGTTTTTT. Translating gives CASSPTTGELFF.

Details on this clone: An end of the junction does not agree with germline; a read error may underlie this. The chain is built from TRBV19 and TRBJ1-2; 8 bases align to TRBD1. This CDR3 contains 13 residues. CDR1 is LNHDA, CDR2 SQIVND, per germline (reference sequence). CDR3 loop: CASTSSPGQGKAF. The CDR3 DNA follows: TGTGCCAGTACCTCCTCCCCAGGACAGGGAAAGGCCTTC.